This T cell receptor (beta chain) was captured by sequencing in a study of Ad26.COV2.S vaccination and SARS-CoV-2 variants. Sample treatment: 19 received Ad26.COV2.S at low or high dose, single or two shots; roughly 5 received placebo; per-sample allocation not given. It was on day 63 after the first vaccine or placebo injection that samples were taken. The table came from immunoSEQ multiplex PCR; TCRdb's copy has only in-frame clones and leaves some out. Seen here are about 440,000 clones, 90% observed once, and the top ten hold roughly 4.3%. This CDR3 is built from 16 residues. Unmatched junction bases numbered 7, after V lost 1 base and J lost 7 bases. Germline CDR1 reads LGHNA; CDR2 reads YSLEER.

The specimen comprised peripheral blood, sampled in a trial of Ad26.COV2.S vaccine versus placebo. The gene calls are TRBV4-3 and TRBJ2-1, with TRBD1 matching 10 bases. This receptor was obtained from a person between 18 and 60 years old who received the Ad26.COV2.S COVID-19 vaccine or a placebo. Written as DNA, the CDR3 is TGCGCCAGCAGCCAAGTGAGGACAGGGGGGTTGAATGAGCAGTTCTTC. Residues: CASSQVRTGGLNEQFF.